This T cell receptor beta chain was observed in a study of T-cell memory formation after mild COVID-19. Study context: TCR clusters largely stayed donor specific.

Comment on this clonotype: Its target is not known.

From the 5' RACE reads, TCRdb called clonotypes with MiXCR, one entry per CDR3 protein. The sample includes fewer than 250,000 distinct CDR3 sequences, about 10% of them seen just once. CDR3 length: 17 residues. Per the germline V gene, CDR1 is DFQATT and CDR2 is SNEGSKA (reference sequence). J gave up 2 bases and V 5 bases, and 11 bases lay outside the gene matches. The study, taken as a whole, reports: Some clones that responded were present in memory (sampled pre-infection), which suggests cross-reactive memory joined. Later expanders leaned CD4+, whereas clones that contracted between day 15 and 85 were balanced CD4/CD8.

The material sequenced was PBMCs or a T cell subset sorted from them (not recorded which). The gene calls are TRBV20-1 and TRBJ2-5; 13 positions match TRBD2. The TCR originated in a young man who had mild COVID-19 (a few samples of this study predate the infection). Cell type and time point are not known. The CDR3 sequence: CSAPINRLAGGQETQYF. The CDR3 DNA reads TGCAGTGCTCCGATAAATCGACTAGCGGGGGGACAAGAGACCCAGTACTTC.